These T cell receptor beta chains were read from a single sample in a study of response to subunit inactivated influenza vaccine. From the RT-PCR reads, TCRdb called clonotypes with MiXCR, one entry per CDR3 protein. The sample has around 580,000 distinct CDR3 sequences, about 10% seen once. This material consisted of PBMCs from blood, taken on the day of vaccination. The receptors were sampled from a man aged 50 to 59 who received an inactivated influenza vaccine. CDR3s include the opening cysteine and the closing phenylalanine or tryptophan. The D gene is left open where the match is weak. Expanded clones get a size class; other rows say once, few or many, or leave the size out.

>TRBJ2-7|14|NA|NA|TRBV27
TGTGCCAGCAGTTTACGAGGGGACCGCTACGAGCAGTACTTC
CASSLRGDRYEQYF
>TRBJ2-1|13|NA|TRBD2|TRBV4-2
TGTGCCAGCAGCCCCATCGGGGGGGGAGAGCAGTTCTTC
CASSPIGGGEQFF
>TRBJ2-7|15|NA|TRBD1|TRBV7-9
TGTGCCAGCAGCTTCCCGGGACAGGGAAAATACGAGCAGTACTTC
CASSFPGQGKYEQYF
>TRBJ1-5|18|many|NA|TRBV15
TGTGCCACCAGCAGAGGCCTCGGGCACACCGATAGCAATCAGCCCCAGCATTTT
CATSRGLGHTDSNQPQHF
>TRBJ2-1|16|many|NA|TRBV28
TGTGCCAGCAGTCCCTCCAGCGCTAGCTCCTACAATGAGCAGTTCTTC
CASSPSSASSYNEQFF
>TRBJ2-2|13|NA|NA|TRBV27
TGTGCCAGCAGTTTTCGGACCTCCGGGGAGCTGTTTTTT
CASSFRTSGELFF
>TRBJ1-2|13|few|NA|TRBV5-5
TGTGCCAGCAGATCAACGGGGGCGGGCGGCTACACCTTC
CASRSTGAGGYTF
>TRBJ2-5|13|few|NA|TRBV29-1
TGCAGCGTGGAGGGGCAAAAACAAGAGACCCAGTACTTC
CSVEGQKQETQYF
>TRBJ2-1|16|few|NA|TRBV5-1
TGCGCCAGCAGCACAAGGGGATTCGGGGTCTACAATGAGCAGTTCTTC
CASSTRGFGVYNEQFF
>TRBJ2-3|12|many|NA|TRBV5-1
TGCGCCAGCACCGGGCCGACAGATACGCAGTATTTT
CASTGPTDTQYF
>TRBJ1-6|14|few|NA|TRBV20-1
TGCAGTGCGGTTACGGGGACCTCTAATTCACCCCTCCACTTT
CSAVTGTSNSPLHF
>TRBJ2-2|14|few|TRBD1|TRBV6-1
TGTGCCAGCAGCCCCCAGGGGGCGGAGGGGGAGCTGTTTTTT
CASSPQGAEGELFF
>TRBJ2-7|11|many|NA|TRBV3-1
TGTGCCAGTGGGACGGAGTACGAGCAGTACTTC
CASGTEYEQYF
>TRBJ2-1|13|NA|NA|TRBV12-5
TGTGCTAGTGGGGGGGACTTAAACAATGAGCAGTTCTTC
CASGGDLNNEQFF
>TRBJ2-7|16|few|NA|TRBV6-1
TGTGCCAGCAGTAAAACTGGAGGGGGACAGATTTACGAGCAGTACTTC
CASSKTGGGQIYEQYF
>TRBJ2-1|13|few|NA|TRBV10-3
TGTGCCCACAAAGGGGCAGGGAAGGATGAGCAGTTCTTC
CAHKGAGKDEQFF
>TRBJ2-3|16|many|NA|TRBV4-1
TGCGCCAGCAGCCAAGAGGGGTTCCCTAGCACAGATACGCAGTATTTT
CASSQEGFPSTDTQYF
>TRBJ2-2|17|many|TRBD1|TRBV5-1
TGCGCCAGCAGCTCCCAGACAGGGGGCGGCGGCACCGGGGAGCTGTTTTTT
CASSSQTGGGGTGELFF
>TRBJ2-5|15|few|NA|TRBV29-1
TGCAGCGTTGAGTGGCGTCTCGGGCTCCAAGAGACCCAGTACTTC
CSVEWRLGLQETQYF
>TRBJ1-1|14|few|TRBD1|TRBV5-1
TGCGCCAGCAGCTTGGGACAGGGGATTACTGAAGCTTTCTTT
CASSLGQGITEAFF
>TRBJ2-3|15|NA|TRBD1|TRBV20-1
TGCAGTGCACGACCGACAGGGTGGTACACAGATACGCAGTATTTT
CSARPTGWYTDTQYF
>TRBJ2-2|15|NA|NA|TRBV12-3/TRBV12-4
TGTGCCAGCAGTCGGCTTATAGTGGCAGCCGGGGAGCTGTTTTTT
CASSRLIVAAGELFF
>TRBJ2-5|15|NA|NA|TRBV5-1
TGCGCCAGCAGCTTGGCAGAGGGGAGTCAAGAGACCCAGTACTTC
CASSLAEGSQETQYF
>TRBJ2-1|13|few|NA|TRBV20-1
TGCAGTGCTAGACAGGGGGAGCGGGATGAGCAGTTCTTC
CSARQGERDEQFF
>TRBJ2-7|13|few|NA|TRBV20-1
TGCAGTGCTAGAACCAGAATCTCCTACGAGCAGTACTTC
CSARTRISYEQYF
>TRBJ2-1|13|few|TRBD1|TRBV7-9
TGTGCCAGCAGCCCACAACAGGGGCATGAGCAGTTCTTC
CASSPQQGHEQFF
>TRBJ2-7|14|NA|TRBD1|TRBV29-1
TGCAGCGTCAACAGGGGTCCCGGAGCCTACGAGCAGTACTTC
CSVNRGPGAYEQYF
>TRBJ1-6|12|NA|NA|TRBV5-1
TGCGCCAGCAGCTTCAATGATTCACCCCTCCACTTT
CASSFNDSPLHF
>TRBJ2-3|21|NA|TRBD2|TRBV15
TGTGCCACCAGCCGCCCTTTTCTTGGGCGGGAGGGCCAGAGGAACACAGATACGCAGTATTTT
CATSRPFLGREGQRNTDTQYF
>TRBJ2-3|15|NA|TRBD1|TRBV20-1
TGCAGTGCAATTACAGGGGAGTTTCCCACAGATACGCAGTATTTT
CSAITGEFPTDTQYF
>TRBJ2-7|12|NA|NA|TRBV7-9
TGTGCCAGCAGCCCGAGCTCCTTCGAGCAGTACTTC
CASSPSSFEQYF
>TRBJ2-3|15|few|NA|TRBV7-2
TGTGCCAGCACCCCCTGGGTCGGGACGGGCGATACGCAGTATTTT
CASTPWVGTGDTQYF
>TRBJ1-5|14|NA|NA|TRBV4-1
TGCGCCAGCAGCCAAACGCAGGTGAATCAGCCCCAGCATTTT
CASSQTQVNQPQHF
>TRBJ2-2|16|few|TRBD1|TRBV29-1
TGCAGCGTGCTGGGGGGACAGGGAACGAACACCGGGGAGCTGTTTTTT
CSVLGGQGTNTGELFF
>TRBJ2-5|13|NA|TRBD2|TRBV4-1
TGCGCCAGCAGCCGACTAGCAGCAGAGACCCAGTACTTC
CASSRLAAETQYF
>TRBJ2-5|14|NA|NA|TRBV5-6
TGTGCCAGCAGCTTGGACGGGACTCAAGAGACCCAGTACTTC
CASSLDGTQETQYF
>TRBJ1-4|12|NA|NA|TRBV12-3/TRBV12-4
TGTGCCAGCAGCACCGGGCGCGCGAAACTGTTTTTT
CASSTGRAKLFF
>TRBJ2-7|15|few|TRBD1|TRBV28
TGTGCCAGCACCTCCCCCCAGGGGGATTCCTACGAGCAGTACTTC
CASTSPQGDSYEQYF
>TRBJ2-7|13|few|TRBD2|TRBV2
TGTGCCAGTAGGGGCGGGAGCTCCTACGAGCAGTACTTC
CASRGGSSYEQYF
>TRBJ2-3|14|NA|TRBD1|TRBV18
TGTGCCAGCTCACTCCGACAGGGCTCAGATACGCAGTATTTT
CASSLRQGSDTQYF
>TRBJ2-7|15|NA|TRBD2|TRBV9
TGTGCCAGCAGCGTAGAAGCGGGAGTCGGGAGGGAGCAGTACTTC
CASSVEAGVGREQYF
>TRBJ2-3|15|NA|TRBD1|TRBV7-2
TGTGCCAGCAGCCCCCAGCCGGGACAGGGAGTTACGCAGTATTTT
CASSPQPGQGVTQYF
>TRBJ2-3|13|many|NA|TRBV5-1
TGCGCCAGCAGCTTGGTCCAGGTAGATACGCAGTATTTT
CASSLVQVDTQYF
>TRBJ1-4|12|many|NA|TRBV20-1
TGCAGTGCACCACAAGCGGGTGAAAAACTGTTTTTT
CSAPQAGEKLFF
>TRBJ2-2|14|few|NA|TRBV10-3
TGTGCCATCAGTGATAGACAAGAGATCTGGGAGCTGTTTTTT
CAISDRQEIWELFF
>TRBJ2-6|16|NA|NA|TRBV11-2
TGTGCCAGCAGCTTCGTAAAAAGCTCTGGGGCCAACGTCCTGACTTTC
CASSFVKSSGANVLTF
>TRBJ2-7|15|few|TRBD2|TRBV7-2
TGTGCCAGCAGCCCTTATCTAGCGGGAGGGTACGAGCAGTACTTC
CASSPYLAGGYEQYF
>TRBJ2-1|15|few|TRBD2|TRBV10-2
TGCGCCAGCAGAGATTGGACTAGCGGGGGATCTGAGCAGTTCTTC
CASRDWTSGGSEQFF
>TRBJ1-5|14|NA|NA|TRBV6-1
TGTGCCAGCAGTGGCGCTCAGGTCAGTCAGCCCCAGCATTTT
CASSGAQVSQPQHF
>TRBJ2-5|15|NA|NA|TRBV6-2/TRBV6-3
TGTGCCAGTATGGACCCGCGACAGTACCAAGAGACCCAGTACTTC
CASMDPRQYQETQYF
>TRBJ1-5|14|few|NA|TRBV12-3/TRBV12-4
TGTGCCAGCAGCACGGGGAGGGACAATCAGCCCCAGCATTTT
CASSTGRDNQPQHF
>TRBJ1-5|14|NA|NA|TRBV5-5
TGTGCCAGCTGCTGGGGGGCCGGCAATCAGCCCCAGCATTTT
CASCWGAGNQPQHF
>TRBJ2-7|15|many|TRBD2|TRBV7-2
TGTGCCAGCAGCTTTGGCGGACTAGCGGGAGAGTTTGAGTACTTC
CASSFGGLAGEFEYF
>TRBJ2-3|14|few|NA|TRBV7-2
TGTGCCAGCAGCCCAGACCCTAACACAGATACGCAGTATTTT
CASSPDPNTDTQYF
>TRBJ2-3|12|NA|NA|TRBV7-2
TGTGCCAGCAACTTTGGAGCAGGCCCGCAGTATTTT
CASNFGAGPQYF
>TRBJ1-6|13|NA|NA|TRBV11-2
TGTGCCAGCACCGGGCAGGGTCTTTCACCCCTCCACTTT
CASTGQGLSPLHF